One sample yielded the 19 T cell receptor beta chains listed below, sequenced in a study of T cells in Graves' hyperthyroidism and ophthalmopathy. RNA transcripts provided the source from which TCR beta CDR3 regions were amplified. A first-round RT-PCR of the TCR CDR3 used the HTBI primer set. MiXCR, run by TCRdb on the multiplex PCR reads, gives a single entry per CDR3 protein. This table has 450,000 to 700,000 distinct CDR3 sequences, around 45% appearing once. The sequencing sample was made of peripheral blood or thyroid tissue (not recorded which). These receptors all come from an adult woman with Graves' disease, either hyperthyroidism or ophthalmopathy (not recorded which).

The gene calls are TRBV7-9 and TRBJ2-2; D is possibly TRBD2 (5 bases). The CDR3 has 12 residues. V gave up 6 bases and J gave up 7 bases, with 9 bases separating them. The germline gives CDR1 SEHNR, CDR2 FQNEAQ (reference sequence). CDR3 bases: TGTGCCAGCAGGACTATGGACGGGGAGCTGTTTTTT. Protein sequence: CASRTMDGELFF.

Ten or more counts support this clonotype. The chain joins TRBV20-1 to TRBJ1-6, with D hard to call. Trimming took 2 bases from V and 8 from J, leaving 10 bases between them. Germline CDR1 and CDR2: DFQATT and SNEGSKA (reference sequence). The CDR3 contains 13 residues. The CDR3 here is CSARNERDSPLHF. CDR3 in DNA: TGCAGTGCTAGAAACGAACGAGATTCACCCCTCCACTTT.

In its sample, this clonotype was seen many times. The chain carries TRBV2 and TRBJ2-7; weak D call: TRBD2 (5 bases). Trimming cost V 4 bases and J 5 bases, with 15 bases left between them. The germline V gene encodes CDR1 SNHLY and CDR2 FYNNEI. This CDR3 is 14 amino acids long. In DNA form, the CDR3 reads TGTGCCAGCAGTGCTTCGTTCGTCGGGGACGAGCAGTACTTC. The encoded protein is CASSASFVGDEQYF.

The rearrangement joins TRBV7-3 to TRBJ1-5; 7 nucleotides agree with TRBD1. From germline, CDR1 is SGHTA and CDR2 FQGTGA. This CDR3 has 17 residues. With V trimmed by 1 base and J by 3 bases, 9 bases remained unmatched. CDR3 in amino acids: CASSLRQGGGHNQPQHF. The DNA for the CDR3 is TGTGCCAGCAGCTTAAGACAGGGTGGGGGACACAATCAGCCCCAGCATTTT. Filled out from reference TRBV7-3 and TRBJ1-5, the complete variable domain reads GAGVSQTPSNKVTEKGKYVELRCDPISGHTALYWYRQSLGQGPEFLIYFQGTGAADDSGLPNDRFFAVRPEGSVSTLKIQRTERGDSAVYLCASSLRQGGGHNQPQHFGDGTRLSIL.

The sample holds many counts of this clonotype. This chain joins TRBV7-9 and TRBJ2-7; 7 bases match TRBD2. With 3 bases clipped from V and 4 bases from J, the junction kept 6 bases outside the gene matches. The CDR3 covers 14 residues. Germline values: CDR1 SEHNR, CDR2 FQNEAQ (reference sequence). The CDR3 DNA is TGTGCCAGCAGCTTTGGCGGGAGCAGTTACGAGCAGTACTTC. Translating gives CASSFGGSSYEQYF.

This clonotype was observed many times. The chain combines TRBV7-9 with TRBJ2-7, with 7 positions matching TRBD2. Germline-derived CDR1 and CDR2 are SEHNR and FQNEAQ (reference sequence). This CDR3 is 15 amino acids long. V was pared by 1 base and J by 2 bases, with 5 bases of the junction left unmatched. CDR3 sequence (DNA): TGTGCCAGCAGCTTAGGTCCTCGGGGGGCCTACGAGCAGTACTTC. This sequence encodes CASSLGPRGAYEQYF.

There are many counts of this clonotype. The V call is TRBV20-1, the J call TRBJ1-1; no reliable D call. The germline gives CDR1 DFQATT, CDR2 SNEGSKA (reference sequence). V dropped 3 bases and J dropped 6 bases, with 20 bases sitting between them. The CDR3 has 15 residues. The CDR3 is CSARDAEAGRAEAFF. CDR3 DNA sequence: TGCAGTGCTAGGGACGCTGAAGCCGGACGCGCTGAAGCTTTCTTT.

The chain is built from TRBV10-3 and TRBJ2-5, with D possibly being TRBD1 (6 bases). The germline V gene encodes CDR1 ENHRY and CDR2 SYGVKD. V was pared by 4 bases and J by 4 bases, with 13 bases between. The CDR3 covers 14 residues. The CDR3 DNA reads TGTGCCATCAGTGGTCAGGGGTTGGGAGAGACCCAGTACTTC. Translating it yields CAISGQGLGETQYF.

On this clonotype: The junction and the germline gene differ at one end; a read error may be behind it. The chain joins TRBV2 to TRBJ2-2; 9 bases line up with TRBD2. This CDR3 spans 15 amino acids. CDR1 is SNHLY and CDR2 is FYNNEI in the germline V gene. The CDR3 DNA sequence: TGTGCCAGCAGTGTTGGACTAGCGAACACCGGGGAGCTGTCTTGG. Its protein product is CASSVGLANTGELSW.

This rearrangement joins TRBV3-1 to TRBJ2-7; the D gene could be TRBD1 or TRBD2 (5 bases each). V lost 3 bases, J lost 6 bases, and 15 bases lay in between. Looked up from germline, CDR1 is LGHDT and CDR2 is YNNKEL (reference sequence). The CDR3 has 14 residues. The DNA for the CDR3 is TGTGCCAGCAGCCACAACAATGGGGACGGCGAGCAGTACTTC. It encodes CASSHNNGDGEQYF.

In its sample, this clonotype was seen many times. This chain uses TRBV5-1 with TRBJ1-2, with 8 bases identical to TRBD1. Trimming removed 0 bases from V and 4 bases from J; junction bases left unmatched: 8. The germline V gene encodes CDR1 SGHRS and CDR2 YFSETQ. The CDR3 runs to 16 residues. The CDR3 DNA sequence: TGCGCCAGCAGCTTGGAGTCAGGGGGCTCCCGCTATGGCTACACCTTC. The encoded protein is CASSLESGGSRYGYTF.

This clonotype was detected a few times. This chain uses TRBV20-1 with TRBJ1-1, with 8 bases aligning to TRBD1. The trim removed 5 bases at V and 4 bases at J, leaving 9 bases unmatched. The CDR3 contains 14 residues. Germline assignment: CDR1 DFQATT and CDR2 SNEGSKA (reference sequence). CDR3 bases: TGCAGTGCTGCAGGGGGCGCGGAGGGCACTGAAGCTTTCTTT. This gives the protein CSAAGGAEGTEAFF.

This clonotype has more than one count but fewer than ten. The chain has TRBV18 and TRBJ1-1; D is unclear. Germline V gene sequence: CDR1 KGHSH, CDR2 LQKENI. The CDR3 is made up of 14 amino acids. The V gene lost 7 bases and the J gene lost 10 bases, with 22 bases spanning the gap. The CDR3 bases are TGTGCCAGCTTAGGGTTAATCGGCAGACAAGGAGCTTTCTTT. This sequence encodes CASLGLIGRQGAFF. The full variable domain, completed using reference TRBV18 and TRBJ1-1, is NAGVMQNPRHLVRRRGQEARLRCSPMKGHSHVYWYRQLPEEGLKFMVYLQKENIIDESGMPKERFSAEFPKEGPSILRIQQVVRGDSAAYFCASLGLIGRQGAFFGQGTRLTVV.

V and J are TRBV29-1 and TRBJ1-3, with D unresolved. The CDR3 loop spans 15 amino acids. V was shortened by 8 bases and J by 0 bases, with 17 bases between the two germline ends. Germline CDR1 and CDR2: SQVTM and ANQGSEA. The CDR3 reads CSLGSAGNSGNTIYF. CDR3 bases: TGCAGCCTGGGAAGTGCCGGTAACTCTGGAAACACCATATATTTT.

In its sample, this clonotype was seen many times. J is TRBJ2-2 and V is TRBV7-6, with 8 bases matching TRBD2. The CDR3 extends over 16 amino acids. Germline V gene sequence: CDR1 SGHVS, CDR2 FNYEAQ. The V segment lost 8 bases and the J segment 4 bases; nucleotides outside the gene matches: 12. CDR3 residues: CASLHIRGRSTGELFF. In DNA form, the CDR3 reads TGTGCCAGCCTACATATACGCGGGAGGTCCACCGGGGAGCTGTTTTTT.

This clonotype was seen repeatedly, ten times or more. This chain joins TRBV11-2 and TRBJ2-3; 8 bases are shared with TRBD2. With 5 bases clipped from V and 14 bases from J, the junction kept 6 bases outside the gene matches. The CDR3 has 11 residues. CDR1 is SGHAT, CDR2 FQNNGV, per germline. In DNA form, the CDR3 reads TGTGCCAGCAGCCATGGACTAGCACCGTATTTT. Translated: CASSHGLAPYF.

The chain recombines TRBV7-9 with TRBJ1-1, with TRBD1 matching over 8 bases. Germline V gives CDR1 SEHNR, CDR2 FQNEAQ (reference sequence). This CDR3 has 19 amino acids. After removal of 2 bases from V and 2 bases from J, the junction contained 16 bases not matched to a gene. CDR3 sequence (DNA): TGTGCCAGCAGCTTACTCCTAGGGTCCGGCGGACAGGGAAACACTGAAGCTTTCTTT. Residues: CASSLLLGSGGQGNTEAFF.

This chain joins TRBV25-1 and TRBJ1-6; D call uncertain. Trimming took 4 bases from V and 5 from J, leaving 12 bases between them. The CDR3 has 15 amino acids. Germline V lookup: CDR1 MGHDK, CDR2 SYGVNS. CDR3 loop: CASSASGGHNSPLHF. Written as DNA, the CDR3 is TGTGCCAGCAGTGCTAGCGGTGGCCATAATTCACCCCTCCACTTT.

There are a few counts of this clonotype. This chain's CDR3 is CSGVLPGQGYEQYF. CDR3 nucleotide sequence: TGCAGCGGCGTCCTTCCGGGACAGGGTTACGAGCAGTACTTC. V and J are TRBV29-1 and TRBJ2-7; 9 bases are a match to TRBD1. Per germline, CDR1 SQVTM and CDR2 ANQGSEA. Trimming took 7 bases from V and 4 from J; bases not matched to a gene: 11. The CDR3 has 14 residues.